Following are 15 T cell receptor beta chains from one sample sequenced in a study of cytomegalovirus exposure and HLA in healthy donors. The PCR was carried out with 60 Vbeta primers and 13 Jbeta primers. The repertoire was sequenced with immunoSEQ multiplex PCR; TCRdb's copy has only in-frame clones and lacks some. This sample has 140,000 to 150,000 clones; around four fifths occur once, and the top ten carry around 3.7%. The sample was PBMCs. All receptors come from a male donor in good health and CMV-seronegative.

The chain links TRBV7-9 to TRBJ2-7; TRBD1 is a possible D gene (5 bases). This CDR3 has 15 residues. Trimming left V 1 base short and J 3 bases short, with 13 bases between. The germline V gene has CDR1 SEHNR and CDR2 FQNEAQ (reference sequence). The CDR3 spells CASSLVRSGIYEQYF. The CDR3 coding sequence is TGTGCCAGCAGCTTAGTCCGGTCAGGGATCTACGAGCAGTACTTC.

CDR3 DNA: TGTGCCAGCAGCTTACAGACGGGAGGGGCAGAGACCCAGTACTTC. Translated: CASSLQTGGAETQYF. The V call is TRBV7-9, the J call TRBJ2-5; 8 bases align to TRBD2. This CDR3 has 15 residues. CDR1 is SEHNR, CDR2 FQNEAQ, per germline (reference sequence). V lost 2 bases to trimming and J lost 4 bases; unmatched junction nucleotides: 6.

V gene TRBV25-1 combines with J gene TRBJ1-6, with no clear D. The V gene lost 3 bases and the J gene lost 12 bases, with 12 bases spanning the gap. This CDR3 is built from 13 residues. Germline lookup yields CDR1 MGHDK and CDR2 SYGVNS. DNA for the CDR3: TGTGCCAGCAGTGAGGTCGGGTTTGGACCCCTCCACTTT. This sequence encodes CASSEVGFGPLHF.

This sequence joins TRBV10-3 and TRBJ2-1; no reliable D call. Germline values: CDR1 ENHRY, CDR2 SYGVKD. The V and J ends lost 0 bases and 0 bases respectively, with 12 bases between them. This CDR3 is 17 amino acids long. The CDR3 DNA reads TGTGCCATCAGTGAGTCCTCCTCTTTTAGCTCCTACAATGAGCAGTTCTTC. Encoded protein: CAISESSSFSSYNEQFF.

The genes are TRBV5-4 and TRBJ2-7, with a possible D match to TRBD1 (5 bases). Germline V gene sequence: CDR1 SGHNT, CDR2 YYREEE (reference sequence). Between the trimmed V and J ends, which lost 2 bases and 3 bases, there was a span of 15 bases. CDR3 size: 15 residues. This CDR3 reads CASSFQGGPLYEQYF. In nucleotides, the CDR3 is TGTGCCAGCAGCTTCCAGGGTGGTCCCCTCTACGAGCAGTACTTC.

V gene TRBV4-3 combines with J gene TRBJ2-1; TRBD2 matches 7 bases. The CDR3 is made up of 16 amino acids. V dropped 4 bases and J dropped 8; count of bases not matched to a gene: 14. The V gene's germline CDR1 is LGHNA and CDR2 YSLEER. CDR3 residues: CASSRVGPGGSDEQFF. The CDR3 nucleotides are TGCGCCAGCAGCCGGGTGGGTCCGGGAGGATCCGATGAGCAGTTCTTC.

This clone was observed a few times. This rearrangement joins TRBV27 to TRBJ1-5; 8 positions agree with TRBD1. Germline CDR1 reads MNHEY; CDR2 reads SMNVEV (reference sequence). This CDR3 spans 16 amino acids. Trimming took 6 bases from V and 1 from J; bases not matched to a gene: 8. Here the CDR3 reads CASSKDRGGSNQPQHF. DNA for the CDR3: TGTGCCAGCAGCAAAGACAGGGGAGGGAGCAATCAGCCCCAGCATTTT.

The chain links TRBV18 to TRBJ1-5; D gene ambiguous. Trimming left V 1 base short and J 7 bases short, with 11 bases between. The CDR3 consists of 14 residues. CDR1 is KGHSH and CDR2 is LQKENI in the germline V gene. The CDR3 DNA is TGTGCCAGCTCACCACGGGAGGGAAGACAGCCCCAGCATTTT. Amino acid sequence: CASSPREGRQPQHF. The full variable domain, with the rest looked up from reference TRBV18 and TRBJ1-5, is NAGVMQNPRHLVRRRGQEARLRCSPMKGHSHVYWYRQLPEEGLKFMVYLQKENIIDESGMPKERFSAEFPKEGPSILRIQQVVRGDSAAYFCASSPREGRQPQHFGDGTRLSIL.

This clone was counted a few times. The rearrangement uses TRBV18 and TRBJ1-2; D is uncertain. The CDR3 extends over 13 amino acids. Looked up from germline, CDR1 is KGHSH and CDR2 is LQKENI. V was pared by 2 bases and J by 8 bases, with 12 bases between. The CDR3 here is CASSPSRREGYTF. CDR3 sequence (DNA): TGTGCCAGCTCACCATCCAGGCGAGAAGGCTACACCTTC.

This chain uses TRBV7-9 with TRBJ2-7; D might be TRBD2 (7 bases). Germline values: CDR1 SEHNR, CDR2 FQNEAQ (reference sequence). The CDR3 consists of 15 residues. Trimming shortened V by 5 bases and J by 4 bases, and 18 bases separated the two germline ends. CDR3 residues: CASSTHRGGEYEQYF. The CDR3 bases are TGTGCCAGCAGCACACACCGAGGGGGGGAGTACGAGCAGTACTTC. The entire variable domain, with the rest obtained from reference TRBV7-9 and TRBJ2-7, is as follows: DTGVSQNPRHKITKRGQNVTFRCDPISEHNRLYWYRQTLGQGPEFLTYFQNEAQLEKSRLLSDRFSAERPKGSFSTLEIQRTEQGDSAMYLCASSTHRGGEYEQYFGPGTRLTVT.

CDR3 nucleotides: TGTGCCAGCAGTGAAGTCCTTGAGGGTTACAATGAGCAGTTCTTC. Translation gives CASSEVLEGYNEQFF. V usage is TRBV6-1 and J usage is TRBJ2-1, with a weak D call TRBD2 (5 bases). Trimming took off 1 base at V and 4 bases at J, with 11 bases between the two ends. The CDR3 has 15 amino acids. Looked up from germline, CDR1 is MNHNS and CDR2 is SASEGT.

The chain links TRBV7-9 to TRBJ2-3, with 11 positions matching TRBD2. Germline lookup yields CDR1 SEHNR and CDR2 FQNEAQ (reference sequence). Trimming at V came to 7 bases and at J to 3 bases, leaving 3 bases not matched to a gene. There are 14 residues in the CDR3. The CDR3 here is CASTLAGVTDTQYF. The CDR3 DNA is TGTGCCAGCACACTAGCGGGGGTAACAGATACGCAGTATTTT.

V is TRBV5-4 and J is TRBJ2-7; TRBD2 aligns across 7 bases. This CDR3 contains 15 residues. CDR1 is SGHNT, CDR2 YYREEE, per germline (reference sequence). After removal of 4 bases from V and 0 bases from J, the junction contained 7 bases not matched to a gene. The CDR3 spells CASSPAAGSSYEQYF. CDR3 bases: TGTGCCAGCAGCCCGGCAGCGGGGTCCTCCTACGAGCAGTACTTC.

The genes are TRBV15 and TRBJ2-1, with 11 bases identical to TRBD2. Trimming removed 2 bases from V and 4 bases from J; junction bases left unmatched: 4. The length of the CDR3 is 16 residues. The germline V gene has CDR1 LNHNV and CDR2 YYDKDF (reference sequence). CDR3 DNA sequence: TGTGCCACCAGCAGAACCCGGACTAGCGGGTACAATGAGCAGTTCTTC. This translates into CATSRTRTSGYNEQFF.

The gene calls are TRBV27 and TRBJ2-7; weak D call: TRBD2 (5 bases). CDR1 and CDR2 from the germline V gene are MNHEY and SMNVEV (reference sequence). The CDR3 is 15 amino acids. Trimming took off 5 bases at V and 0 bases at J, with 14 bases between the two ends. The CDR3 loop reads CASSPSAASSYEQYF. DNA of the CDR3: TGTGCCAGCAGTCCGTCAGCGGCGAGCTCCTACGAGCAGTACTTC.